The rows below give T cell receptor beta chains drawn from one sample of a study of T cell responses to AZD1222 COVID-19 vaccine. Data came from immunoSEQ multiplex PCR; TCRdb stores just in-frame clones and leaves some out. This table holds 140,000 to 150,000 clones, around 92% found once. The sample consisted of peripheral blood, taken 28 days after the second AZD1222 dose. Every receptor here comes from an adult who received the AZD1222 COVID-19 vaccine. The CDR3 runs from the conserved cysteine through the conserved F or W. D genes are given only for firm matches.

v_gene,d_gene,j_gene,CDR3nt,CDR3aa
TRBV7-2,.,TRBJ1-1,TGTGCCAGCAGCTTAAGCAGGGACTGGGGCACTGAAGCTTTCTTT,CASSLSRDWGTEAFF
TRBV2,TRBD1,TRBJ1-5,TGTGCCAGCACGGACAGGGGATATCAGCCCCAGCATTTT,CASTDRGYQPQHF
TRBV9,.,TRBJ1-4,TGTGCCAGCAGCGTAGAGGGAGCCCCTAATGAAAAACTGTTTTTT,CASSVEGAPNEKLFF
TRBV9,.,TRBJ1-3,TGTGCCAGCAGCGCCGGAACGGTCCACTCTGGAAACACCATATATTTT,CASSAGTVHSGNTIYF
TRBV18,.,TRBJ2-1,TGTGCCAGCTCACCACTCGTGGCCGAGTCCTACAATGAGCAGTTCTTC,CASSPLVAESYNEQFF
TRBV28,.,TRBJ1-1,TGTGCCAGCAGTTTAGGGGATTACACTGATAGTGCTTTCTTT,CASSLGDYTDSAFF
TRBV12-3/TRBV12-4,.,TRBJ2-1,TGTGCCAGCAGTTTACACGACAATGAGCAGTTCTTC,CASSLHDNEQFF
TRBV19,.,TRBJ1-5,TGTGCCAGTAGTATCGCAGGACTTCGGGGCAATCAGCCCCAGCATTTT,CASSIAGLRGNQPQHF
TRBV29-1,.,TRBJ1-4,TGCAGCGTGTCGTCAGGGTGGGGTAATGAAAAACTGTTTTTT,CSVSSGWGNEKLFF
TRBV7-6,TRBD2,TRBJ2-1,TGTGCCAGCAGCTTAGGCCCGGGACTAGCGGGAGTAGTCTATGAGCAGTTCTTC,CASSLGPGLAGVVYEQFF
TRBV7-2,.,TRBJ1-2,TGTGCCAGCAGCTTAGATGGCAGCTTGTATGGCTACACCTTC,CASSLDGSLYGYTF
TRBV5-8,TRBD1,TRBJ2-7,TGTGCCAGCAGCTTGTCATGGGACAGCTCCTACGAGCAGTACTTC,CASSLSWDSSYEQYF
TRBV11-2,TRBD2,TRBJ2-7,TGTGCCAGCAGCTCCCCTCGGACTAGCGGAAGCTCCTACGAGCAGTACTTC,CASSSPRTSGSSYEQYF
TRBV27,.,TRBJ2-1,TGTGCCAGCAGTTCGCCCCGGGACTTTTACAATGAGCAGTTCTTC,CASSSPRDFYNEQFF
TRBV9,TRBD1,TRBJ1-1,TGTGCCAGCAGCGTAGATGGACAGGGCAGGAATGAAGCTTTCTTT,CASSVDGQGRNEAFF
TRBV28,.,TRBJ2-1,TGTGCCAGCACCCTTAACTACAATGAGCAGTTCTTC,CASTLNYNEQFF
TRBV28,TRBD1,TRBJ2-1,TGTGCCAGCAGCTCAGGAAGAAGGGGGCCCCTCTACAATGAGCAGTTCTTC,CASSSGRRGPLYNEQFF
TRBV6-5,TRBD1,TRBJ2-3,TGTGCCAGCAGTTACACCGGGACAGGGGGCACAGATACGCAGTATTTT,CASSYTGTGGTDTQYF
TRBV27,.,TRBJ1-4,TGTGCCAGCAGGCTGCGGCGGCAGGGAGGAGAAAAACTGTTTTTT,CASRLRRQGGEKLFF
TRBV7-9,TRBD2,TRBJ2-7,TGTGCCAGCAGCTTTCCCTTACTGGGAGGGGTGGAGGTCCACGAGCAGTACTTC,CASSFPLLGGVEVHEQYF
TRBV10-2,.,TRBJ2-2,TGCGCCAGCAGTGAGCGCTCGGGGCTCGCGAACACCGGGGAGCTGTTTTTT,CASSERSGLANTGELFF
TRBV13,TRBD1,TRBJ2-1,TGTGCCAGCAGCCCCCCACGGACAGGATCCTACAATGAGCAGTTCTTC,CASSPPRTGSYNEQFF
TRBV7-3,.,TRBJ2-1,TGTGCCAGCAGCTCAAACAAGGCGGGATACAATGAGCAGTTCTTC,CASSSNKAGYNEQFF
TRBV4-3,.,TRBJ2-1,TGCGCCAGCAGCCAAGATCCACTAGCAGGTGAGCAGTTCTTC,CASSQDPLAGEQFF
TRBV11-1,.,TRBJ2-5,TGTGCCAGCAGCCCAGGCCTAGCGGAGACCCAGTACTTC,CASSPGLAETQYF